This T cell receptor (beta chain) was retrieved from a study of cytomegalovirus exposure and HLA in healthy donors. CDR3 size: 21 residues. Trimming cost V 0 bases and J 1 base; bases outside gene matches: 18. CDR1 LGHNA and CDR2 YNFKEQ come from the germline V gene. Nominal health characterized the donors when sampled, though unrecorded immune exposures were likely. Primers: 60 Vbeta forward and 13 Jbeta reverse. Method: immunoSEQ multiplex PCR; TCRdb's copy keeps in-frame clones and lacks some. The sample holds roughly 290,000 clones, over 85% seen once. Worth noting for this clone: Its target is not known.

Study-wide results and caveats: Researchers had no immune exposure information except CMV serostatus available. Three chains linked to CMV were shown in vitro to be specific for CMV antigens.

Sequencing used PBMCs. The receptor comes from a young woman in good health and CMV-seronegative. The V gene is TRBV4-2, the J gene TRBJ1-2; 9 bases are shared with TRBD1. The CDR3 sequence: CASSQEPVGPRQGVLNYGYTF. CDR3 DNA sequence: TGTGCCAGCAGCCAAGAACCCGTCGGACCGAGACAGGGGGTACTTAACTATGGCTACACCTTC.